This T cell receptor beta chain was captured in a study of blood T cell repertoires in COVID-19. Overall study context: Sites across the United States, Italy and Spain contributed samples from acute and convalescent COVID-19. Sources were T cells, B-cell-depleted T cells, or PBMCs; the material itself was cDNA or gDNA.

This clone was seen a handful of times. V lost 2 bases and J 2 bases, leaving 13 bases between the germline ends. The length of the CDR3 is 16 residues. Germline V gives CDR1 SGHTA, CDR2 FQGNSA. Participant ages covered about 18 to 100 years across 24 US areas. Sequencing used immunoSEQ multiplex PCR; TCRdb keeps in-frame clones, though not all of them. Of 360,000 or so clones listed, over 85% are singletons. This receptor was taken from a woman in her twenties or thirties who had recovered from COVID-19. The gene calls are TRBV7-2 and TRBJ1-3; tentatively, D is TRBD1 (6 bases). Specimen: PBMCs or T cells enriched from blood (not recorded which). CDR3 coding DNA: TGTGCCAGCAGCTTAAATCCCTCAGGGGCTGGAAACACCATATATTTT. Translation gives CASSLNPSGAGNTIYF. The full variable domain, its missing parts supplied by reference TRBV7-2 and TRBJ1-3, is GAGVSQSPSNKVTEKGKDVELRCDPISGHTALYWYRQSLGQGLEFLIYFQGNSAPDKSGLPSDRFSAERTGGSVSTLTIQRTQQEDSAVYLCASSLNPSGAGNTIYFGEGSWLTVV.